Each of the 18 T cell receptor beta chains below was sequenced from the same sample in a study of OX40 agonist ivuxolimab in advanced cancers. Receptor amplification or capture employed the immunoSEQ multiplex PCR assay. TCRdb took over this immuneACCESS table, retaining in-frame rearrangements with V and J assigned. Such tables are incomplete; in checked studies, under half of the missing clones stem from an unresolved V gene, and the remainder is unexplained. The sample data list tens of thousands of clones, and about nine tenths of these were observed just once. The ten most abundant clones make up around 1.7% of the sample. This specimen consisted of CD4+ or CD8+ T cells sorted from blood, obtained in a trial of the OX40 agonist ivuxolimab. These receptors were taken from an adult with an advanced solid tumor such as melanoma, head and neck, liver or kidney cancer.

The chain combines TRBV7-9 with TRBJ2-2, with 11 bases lining up with TRBD2. Germline V gene sequence: CDR1 SEHNR, CDR2 FQNEAQ (reference sequence). V gave up 4 bases and J gave up 1 base; unmatched junction bases: 8. The CDR3 is 18 residues long. This CDR3 is CASSSPLAGALNTGELFF. DNA of the CDR3: TGTGCCAGCAGCTCTCCACTAGCGGGGGCCTTGAACACCGGGGAGCTGTTTTTT.

The chain carries TRBV28 and TRBJ1-3; D remains unclear. Germline V lookup: CDR1 MDHEN, CDR2 SYDVKM. The CDR3 has 14 residues. The V end lost 4 bases, the J end lost 1 base, and 8 bases lay between the germline ends. Written as DNA, the CDR3 is TGTGCCAGCAGTTCAGGAAGTTCTGGAAACACCATATATTTT. It yields the protein CASSSGSSGNTIYF.

The chain couples TRBV19 to TRBJ2-5; 10 bases are shared with TRBD2. Germline V gene data show CDR1 as LNHDA and CDR2 as SQIVND (reference sequence). The CDR3 runs 17 residues. J was trimmed by 4 bases and V by 2 bases; bases with no gene match: 10. CDR3 sequence: CASSIHISGGRLETQYF. The CDR3 DNA sequence: TGTGCCAGTAGTATACATATTAGCGGGGGGAGGTTAGAGACCCAGTACTTC.

The V call is TRBV29-1, the J call TRBJ1-2; 7 bases fit TRBD1. The CDR3 sequence is 13 residues long. In germline, CDR1 is SQVTM, CDR2 ANQGSEA. The V and J ends lost 7 bases and 3 bases, in that order; junction bases with no gene match: 8. CDR3 coding DNA: TGCAGCGCCGACGGACAGGAAGACTATGGCTACACCTTC. As protein: CSADGQEDYGYTF. Full variable domain (rest looked up from reference TRBV29-1 and TRBJ1-2): SAVISQKPSRDICQRGTSLTIQCQVDSQVTMMFWYRQQPGQSLTLIATANQGSEATYESGFVIDKFPISRPNLTFSTLTVSNMSPEDSSIYLCSADGQEDYGYTFGSGTRLTVV.

The chain employs TRBV30 and TRBJ1-6; 11 bases align to TRBD1. This CDR3 is built from 15 residues. The V gene's germline CDR1 is GTSNPN and CDR2 SVGIG (reference sequence). Losses at the gene ends were 3 bases for V and 7 bases for J; bases not matched to a gene: 5. As DNA, the CDR3 is TGTGCCTGGAGCCATGGGACAGGGGGAAATTCACCCCTCCACTTT. It translates to CAWSHGTGGNSPLHF.

The V and J genes are TRBV5-4 and TRBJ1-3; the match to TRBD1 covers 7 bases. Germline loops: CDR1 SGHNT, CDR2 YYREEE (reference sequence). V dropped 0 bases and J dropped 4; count of bases not matched to a gene: 4. This CDR3 region has 15 residues. The CDR3 is CASSLEQGRGNTIYF. The CDR3 nucleotides read TGTGCCAGCAGCTTGGAACAGGGGAGAGGAAACACCATATATTTT.

The chain recombines TRBV5-1 with TRBJ2-3; 12 positions match TRBD1. V shed 3 bases and J 1 base; nucleotides not matched to a gene: 3. The CDR3 totals 16 residues. Germline V gene lookup returns CDR1 SGHRS and CDR2 YFSETQ. As DNA, the CDR3 is TGCGCCAGCAGCTCGGGACAGGGGGCCGGCACAGATACGCAGTATTTT. Protein product: CASSSGQGAGTDTQYF. The full variable domain, its missing parts supplied by reference TRBV5-1 and TRBJ2-3, is KAGVTQTPRYLIKTRGQQVTLSCSPISGHRSVSWYQQTPGQGLQFLFEYFSETQRNKGNFPGRFSGRQFSNSRSEMNVSTLELGDSALYLCASSSGQGAGTDTQYFGPGTRLTVL.

This clone came up once. This rearrangement joins TRBV29-1 to TRBJ1-2; 7 bases map to TRBD1. The CDR3 spans 15 residues. Trimming took 2 bases from V and 7 from J; bases not matched to a gene: 13. Germline assignment: CDR1 SQVTM and CDR2 ANQGSEA. CDR3 sequence: CSVETSGGSSSGYTF. The CDR3 DNA sequence: TGCAGCGTTGAAACGTCAGGGGGAAGTTCCTCTGGCTACACCTTC.

The chain employs TRBV7-2 and TRBJ2-5; D could derive from TRBD1 or TRBD2 (5 bases each). The CDR3 length is 15 residues. Trimming left V 1 base short and J 1 base short, with 10 bases between. CDR1 is SGHTA and CDR2 is FQGNSA in the germline V gene. In nucleotides, the CDR3 is TGTGCCAGCAGCTTAGATCCAGGGAGCCAAGAGACCCAGTACTTC. It codes for CASSLDPGSQETQYF.

The chain carries TRBV29-1 and TRBJ2-7; D uncertain. The V end was cut by 4 bases, the J end by 2 bases, with 6 bases between. Looked up from germline, CDR1 is SQVTM and CDR2 is ANQGSEA. This CDR3 spans 11 amino acids. CDR3 loop: CSVGVPYEQYF. The CDR3 DNA is TGCAGCGTTGGGGTCCCCTACGAGCAGTACTTC.

The chain links TRBV7-2 to TRBJ1-1; D is possibly TRBD1 (6 bases). Germline V gene data show CDR1 as SGHTA and CDR2 as FQGNSA. Trimming pared 0 bases from V and 4 bases from J, leaving 12 bases between. The CDR3 sequence is 15 residues long. The CDR3 DNA is TGTGCCAGCAGCTTAGCTGGGGGGGCGGGCACTGAAGCTTTCTTT. This gives the protein CASSLAGGAGTEAFF.

The rearrangement links TRBV15 to TRBJ2-1, with TRBD1 as a possible D gene (6 bases). Trimming took 0 bases from V and 3 from J, leaving 18 bases between them. Germline V gene sequence: CDR1 LNHNV, CDR2 YYDKDF (reference sequence). This CDR3 is built from 18 residues. The CDR3 protein is CATSRDPTRGRSYNEQFF. For the CDR3, the DNA is TGTGCCACCAGCAGAGACCCGACCAGGGGCAGGAGCTACAATGAGCAGTTCTTC.

V gene TRBV28 combines with J gene TRBJ2-3, with 12 bases matching TRBD2. The CDR3 has 19 amino acids. Trimming removed 2 bases from V and 2 bases from J; junction bases left unmatched: 11. Germline V gene sequence: CDR1 MDHEN, CDR2 SYDVKM. The CDR3 loop is CASSLVSPGLAGNTDTQYF. The CDR3 nucleotides read TGTGCCAGCAGTTTAGTGTCGCCGGGACTAGCGGGTAACACAGATACGCAGTATTTT.

The V and J genes are TRBV29-1 and TRBJ1-1; 9 nucleotides line up with TRBD1. This CDR3 contains 19 residues. Germline assignment: CDR1 SQVTM and CDR2 ANQGSEA. V shed 4 bases, J shed 5 bases, and the junction held 23 bases outside the gene matches. CDR3 residues: CSVVPISTGGPWEWTEAFF. CDR3 bases: TGCAGCGTTGTACCCATCTCAACAGGGGGCCCTTGGGAATGGACTGAAGCTTTCTTT.

V is TRBV6-1 and J is TRBJ2-1, with TRBD1 matching over 8 bases. CDR3 length: 15 residues. Germline CDR1 MNHNS, CDR2 SASEGT. Germline trimming cut 0 bases from V and 7 bases from J; bases unmatched to any gene: 5. This CDR3 is CASSEAAGGANEQFF. CDR3 DNA sequence: TGTGCCAGCAGTGAAGCGGCAGGGGGCGCAAATGAGCAGTTCTTC.

The sample holds one count of this clone. The CDR3 region has the DNA TGTGCCAGCAGCGTAGTGGTAGACACCGGGGAGCTGTTTTTT. It is translated as CASSVVVDTGELFF. This sequence joins TRBV9 and TRBJ2-2; no clear D gene. From germline, CDR1 is SGDLS and CDR2 YYNGEE. The CDR3 length is 14 residues. Trimming left V 0 bases short and J 3 bases short, with 6 bases between.

V gene TRBV7-2 combines with J gene TRBJ1-1, with D uncertain. Germline V gives CDR1 SGHTA, CDR2 FQGNSA. V gave up 2 bases and J gave up 3 bases, with 10 bases separating them. The CDR3 contains 14 residues. CDR3 protein: CASSLIGRDTEAFF. As DNA, the CDR3 is TGTGCCAGCAGCTTAATTGGGAGGGACACTGAAGCTTTCTTT.

V is TRBV5-6 and J is TRBJ2-1; a weak D match, TRBD2 (6 bases). The V gene's germline CDR1 is SGHDT and CDR2 YYEEEE. The CDR3 has 14 residues. The V and J ends lost 2 bases and 10 bases respectively, with 16 bases between them. The DNA of the CDR3 is TGTGCCAGCAGCTTCTTGGAGGGCCAAAAGGAGCAGTTCTTC. Its protein product is CASSFLEGQKEQFF. Complete variable domain (other parts from reference TRBV5-6 and TRBJ2-1): DAGVTQSPTHLIKTRGQQVTLRCSPKSGHDTVSWYQQALGQGPQFIFQYYEEEERQRGNFPDRFSGHQFPNYSSELNVNALLLGDSALYLCASSFLEGQKEQFFGPGTRLTVL.